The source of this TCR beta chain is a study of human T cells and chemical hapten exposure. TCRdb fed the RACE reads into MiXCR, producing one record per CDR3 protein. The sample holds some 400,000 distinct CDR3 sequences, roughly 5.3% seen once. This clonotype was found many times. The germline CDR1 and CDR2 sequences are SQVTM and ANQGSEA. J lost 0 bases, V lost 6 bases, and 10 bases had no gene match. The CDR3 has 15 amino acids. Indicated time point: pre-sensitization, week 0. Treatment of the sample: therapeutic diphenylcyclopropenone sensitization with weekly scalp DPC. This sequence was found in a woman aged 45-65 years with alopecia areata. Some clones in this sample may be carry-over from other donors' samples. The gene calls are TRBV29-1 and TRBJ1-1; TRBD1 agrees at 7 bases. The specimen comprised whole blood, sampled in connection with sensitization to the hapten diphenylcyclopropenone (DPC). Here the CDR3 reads CSVLPGTVMNTEAFF. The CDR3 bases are TGCAGCGTCCTACCCGGGACAGTAATGAACACTGAAGCTTTCTTT.